One and the same sample provided the 13 T cell receptor beta chains below, sequenced in a study of T cells in localized non-small cell lung cancer. Produced via immunoSEQ multiplex PCR; TCRdb's table is partial and in-frame only. The sample records about 1,300 clones, approximately 23% being singletons. The specimen comprised normal lung tissue next to the tumor, sampled before any cancer treatment. Receptors were obtained from a male donor at least 60 years old with stage III squamous cell lung carcinoma.

This clone was seen only a few times. This sequence joins TRBV6-8 and TRBJ1-1; 8 bases are shared with TRBD1. This CDR3 is built from 14 residues. V dropped 5 bases and J dropped 4; count of bases not matched to a gene: 6. The germline gives CDR1 MNHGY, CDR2 SAAAGT. The CDR3: CASSPDRDATEAFF. The CDR3 nucleotides are TGTGCCAGCAGTCCGGACAGGGACGCCACTGAAGCTTTCTTT.

CDR3 bases: TGCGCCAGCAGCTTGACGGCGGGGAACACTGAAGCTTTCTTT. This sequence encodes CASSLTAGNTEAFF. V and J are TRBV5-1 and TRBJ1-1; no clear D gene. The CDR3 covers 14 residues. With 1 base removed from V and 1 base from J, the gap between germline ends came to 8 bases. From germline, CDR1 is SGHRS and CDR2 YFSETQ.

The V and J genes are TRBV11-3 and TRBJ2-2; 12 bases map to TRBD1. The germline CDR1 and CDR2 sequences are SGHNT and YENEEA. There are 15 residues in the CDR3. The trim removed 6 bases at V and 4 bases at J, leaving 3 bases unmatched. CDR3 nucleotides: TGTGCCAGCAGTTCGGGACAGGGGGCCACCGGGGAGCTGTTTTTT. This codes for CASSSGQGATGELFF.

There are a few counts of this clone. The genes are TRBV9 and TRBJ1-1; 9 bases line up with TRBD1. Germline CDR1 and CDR2: SGDLS and YYNGEE. V lost 3 bases to trimming and J lost 11 bases; unmatched junction nucleotides: 5. CDR3 length: 12 amino acids. The CDR3 region has the DNA TGTGCCAGCAGCGCACGGACAGGGGATGCTTTCTTT. Its translation: CASSARTGDAFF. Complete variable domain (other parts from reference TRBV9 and TRBJ1-1): DSGVTQTPKHLITATGQRVTLRCSPRSGDLSVYWYQQSLDQGLQFLIQYYNGEERAKGNILERFSAQQFPDLHSELNLSSLELGDSALYFCASSARTGDAFFGQGTRLTVV.

This clone was recorded a few times. Here the CDR3 DNA reads TGTGCCAGCACCGTGACAGGACTCGAGCAGTACTTC. Translated, it gives CASTVTGLEQYF. The chain employs TRBV12-5 and TRBJ2-7; possible D gene TRBD1, 6 bases. The germline gives CDR1 LGHNT, CDR2 FRNRAP. The CDR3 is made up of 12 amino acids. The complete variable domain, with remaining parts taken from reference TRBV12-5 and TRBJ2-7, reads DARVTQTPRHKVTEMGQEVTMRCQPILGHNTVFWYRQTMMQGLELLAYFRNRAPLDDSGMPKDRFSAEMPDATLATLKIQPSEPRDSAVYFCASTVTGLEQYFGPGTRLTVT.

The CDR3 protein is CASGFGLTFPRLINTGELFF. CDR3 coding DNA: TGTGCTAGTGGTTTCGGTCTTACGTTCCCACGGCTAATTAACACCGGGGAGCTGTTTTTT. The J gene is TRBJ2-2, the V gene TRBV12-5; D is unclear. Per the germline V gene, CDR1 is LGHNT and CDR2 is FRNRAP. This CDR3 is built from 20 residues. Trimming left V 3 bases short and J 2 bases short, with 25 bases between.

V usage is TRBV19 and J usage is TRBJ1-5, with a possible D match to TRBD1 (5 bases). Looked up from germline, CDR1 is LNHDA and CDR2 is SQIVND (reference sequence). V lost 4 bases and J 4 bases, leaving 11 bases between the germline ends. The CDR3 is 14 residues long. The chain's CDR3 is CASSTGDVNQPQHF. CDR3 nucleotides: TGTGCCAGTAGTACGGGGGACGTAAATCAGCCCCAGCATTTT.

By share, this clone counts as large. The V and J genes are TRBV6-8 and TRBJ1-2; D is possibly TRBD1 (6 bases). The V and J ends lost 2 bases and 5 bases respectively, with 15 bases between them. Looked up from germline, CDR1 is MNHGY and CDR2 is SAAAGT. This CDR3 is 15 amino acids long. CDR3 DNA: TGTGCCAGCAGTTACGGGGGCAGTCTCAATTATGGCTACACCTTC. Protein: CASSYGGSLNYGYTF.

This sequence joins TRBV19 and TRBJ1-5, with D possibly being TRBD1 (5 bases). This CDR3 is built from 15 residues. The V and J ends lost 2 bases and 2 bases respectively, with 10 bases between them. The germline gives CDR1 LNHDA, CDR2 SQIVND (reference sequence). The CDR3 DNA reads as TGTGCCAGTAGTATATCGGGGGAAGGCAATCAGCCCCAGCATTTT. Translated, it gives CASSISGEGNQPQHF. The full variable domain, rest sourced from reference TRBV19 and TRBJ1-5, is DGGITQSPKYLFRKEGQNVTLSCEQNLNHDAMYWYRQDPGQGLRLIYYSQIVNDFQKGDIAEGYSVSREKKESFPLTVTSAQKNPTAFYLCASSISGEGNQPQHFGDGTRLSIL.

This clone has more than one count but fewer than ten. The chain employs TRBV11-3 and TRBJ1-3; no reliable D call. The CDR3 is made up of 18 amino acids. CDR1 and CDR2 from the germline V gene are SGHNT and YENEEA. With 1 base removed from V and 1 base from J, the gap between germline ends came to 17 bases. CDR3 loop: CASSLVAGRGGSGNTIYF. In DNA, the CDR3 is TGTGCCAGCAGCTTAGTTGCGGGAAGAGGAGGATCTGGAAACACCATATATTTT. The entire variable domain, with the rest obtained from reference TRBV11-3 and TRBJ1-3, is as follows: EAGVVQSPRYKIIEKKQPVAFWCNPISGHNTLYWYLQNLGQGPELLIRYENEEAVDDSQLPKDRFSAERLKGVDSTLKIQPAELGDSAVYLCASSLVAGRGGSGNTIYFGEGSWLTVV.

This clone was counted only a few times. J is TRBJ1-1 and V is TRBV6-8, with D perhaps TRBD1 (5 bases). Trimming left V 0 bases short and J 3 bases short, with 14 bases between. CDR3 size: 16 residues. Germline CDR1 reads MNHGY; CDR2 reads SAAAGT. This chain's CDR3 is CASSYSWGYQDTEAFF. In DNA, the CDR3 is TGTGCCAGCAGTTACTCGTGGGGGTATCAGGACACTGAAGCTTTCTTT.

This sequence joins TRBV15 and TRBJ1-1; TRBD1 is a possible D gene (6 bases). V shed 0 bases and J shed 0 bases, with 8 bases lying between them. This CDR3 has 15 amino acids. Germline lookup yields CDR1 LNHNV and CDR2 YYDKDF (reference sequence). The chain's CDR3 is CATSRDGQMNTEAFF. The CDR3, as DNA: TGTGCCACCAGCAGAGATGGACAGATGAACACTGAAGCTTTCTTT.

The table lists this clone with a few counts. The J gene is TRBJ1-2, the V gene TRBV25-1; 7 bases map to TRBD1. The V and J ends lost 8 bases and 5 bases, in that order; junction bases with no gene match: 8. The V gene's germline CDR1 is MGHDK and CDR2 SYGVNS. The CDR3 is made up of 13 amino acids. The CDR3 nucleotides read TGTGCCAGCGCTAGGACAGGAGTATATGGCTACACCTTC. Protein: CASARTGVYGYTF.